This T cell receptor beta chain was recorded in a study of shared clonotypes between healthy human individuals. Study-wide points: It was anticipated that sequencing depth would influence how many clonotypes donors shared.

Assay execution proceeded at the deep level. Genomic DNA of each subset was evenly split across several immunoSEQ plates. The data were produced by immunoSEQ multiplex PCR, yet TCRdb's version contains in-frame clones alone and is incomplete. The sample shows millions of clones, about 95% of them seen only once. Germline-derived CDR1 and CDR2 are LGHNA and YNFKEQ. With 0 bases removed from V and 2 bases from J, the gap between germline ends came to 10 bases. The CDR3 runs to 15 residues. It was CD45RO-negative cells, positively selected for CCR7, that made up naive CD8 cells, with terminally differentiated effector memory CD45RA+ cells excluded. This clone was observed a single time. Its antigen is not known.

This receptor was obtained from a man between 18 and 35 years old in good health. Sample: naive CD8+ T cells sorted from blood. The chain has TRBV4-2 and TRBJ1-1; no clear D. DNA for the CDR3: TGTGCCAGCAGCCAAGATCTAGGATTCAACACTGAAGCTTTCTTT. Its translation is CASSQDLGFNTEAFF.